The rows below give T cell receptor beta chains drawn from one sample of a study of identical twins. One entry per CDR3 protein, called by TCRdb with MiXCR from the 5' RACE reads. Of approximately 230,000 distinct CDR3 sequences detected, roughly 13% appear once; the ten largest clones hold around 9%. Material: memory (CD45RO+) T cells sorted from blood. The receptors were gathered from a woman aged 18-35 years in good health. The conserved cysteine and the conserved F or W are not part of the CDR3 here.

V gene	J gene	CDR3 protein
TRBV12-3/TRBV12-4	TRBJ1-6	ASILQGSYNSPLH
TRBV7-7	TRBJ2-1	ASSLGLASFGEQF
TRBV7-8	TRBJ2-7	ASSPPVGQGAYEQY
TRBV4-3	TRBJ2-5	ASSQVGEFETQY
TRBV20-1	TRBJ2-6	SAREDYSGANVLT
TRBV6-1	TRBJ2-3	ASRDSLTSTDTQY
TRBV5-1	TRBJ1-2	ASSLDARNYGYT
TRBV7-2	TRBJ1-3	ASSPRAATSGNTIY
TRBV20-1	TRBJ2-2	SARNWERAELF
TRBV29-1	TRBJ2-1	SVDSGGGLFEQF
TRBV9	TRBJ2-2	ASSPVSTGELF
TRBV3-1	TRBJ1-4	ASGEWGSNEKLF
TRBV3-1	TRBJ2-7	ASSHGLAGGQY
TRBV27	TRBJ1-2	ASSLSLTKDGYT
TRBV4-3	TRBJ2-7	ASSQELKTIYYEQY
TRBV2	TRBJ1-4	ASSVFEKLF
TRBV6-5	TRBJ2-2	ASRVSGGELF
TRBV12-3/TRBV12-4	TRBJ2-7	ASSWREGSDEQY
TRBV7-2	TRBJ2-1	ASSSQAGGRNEQF
TRBV7-9	TRBJ2-3	ASSFQDPTDTQY
TRBV5-1	TRBJ2-1	ASSALLGSYNEQF
TRBV12-3/TRBV12-4	TRBJ2-1	ASISASARFYEQF
TRBV10-3	TRBJ1-5	AISGAGNQPQH
TRBV4-1	TRBJ2-3	ASSHPWGTDTQY
TRBV12-3/TRBV12-4	TRBJ2-5	ASSLRGTQETQY
TRBV2	TRBJ2-3	ASSQGADTQY
TRBV20-1	TRBJ2-7	SAVSGTSFYEQY
TRBV15	TRBJ1-1	ATSTPLKAF
TRBV29-1	TRBJ1-1	SVGWDTEAF
TRBV5-4	TRBJ2-3	ASSGPRDTQY
TRBV7-2	TRBJ2-1	ASSIPRGAPV
TRBV5-1	TRBJ2-1	ASSLGGTSGDEQF
TRBV27	TRBJ2-4	ASTQGWGVGKNIQY
TRBV18	TRBJ2-7	ASSPPGQKDEQY
TRBV11-2	TRBJ2-2	ASIPDRDRAGELF
TRBV4-2	TRBJ1-2	ASSHLGGGPNYGYT
TRBV5-1	TRBJ1-1	ASSLDRAPTEAF
TRBV20-1	TRBJ2-5	SAALTKFSQETQY
TRBV20-1	TRBJ2-1	SAGTSADNEQF
TRBV20-1	TRBJ2-5	SARPSGSAGETQY
TRBV20-1	TRBJ2-3	SARVGTSGDTQY
TRBV6-5	TRBJ1-1	ASSYSIGVNTEAF
TRBV29-1	TRBJ2-5	SVVDSPGRETQY
TRBV18	TRBJ1-1	ASSPNQSGHHQAF
TRBV6-1	TRBJ2-7	ASSEHGRSAYEQY
TRBV30	TRBJ2-2	AWSASVGELF
TRBV7-8	TRBJ2-1	ASSSVSNEQF
TRBV5-1	TRBJ2-1	ASSLVRDSYNEQF
TRBV20-1	TRBJ1-2	SATDSNYGYT
TRBV7-9	TRBJ1-4	ASSRSHDRVVDEKLF
TRBV6-1	TRBJ2-1	ASGTSPYNEQF
TRBV7-2	TRBJ2-5	ASRLTSGSATQY
TRBV12-3/TRBV12-4	TRBJ1-1	ASSAFAAGNTEAF
TRBV29-1	TRBJ2-5	SVGVGETQY
TRBV7-2	TRBJ2-2	ASSPRQGSNTGELF
TRBV29-1	TRBJ1-4	SVGYRAGGLF
TRBV30	TRBJ2-1	AWSRTSGRVGEQF
TRBV10-3	TRBJ1-2	AITGLIFNYGYT
TRBV3-1	TRBJ2-1	ASTLRHEQF
TRBV6-6	TRBJ1-4	ASKQQGGEKLF